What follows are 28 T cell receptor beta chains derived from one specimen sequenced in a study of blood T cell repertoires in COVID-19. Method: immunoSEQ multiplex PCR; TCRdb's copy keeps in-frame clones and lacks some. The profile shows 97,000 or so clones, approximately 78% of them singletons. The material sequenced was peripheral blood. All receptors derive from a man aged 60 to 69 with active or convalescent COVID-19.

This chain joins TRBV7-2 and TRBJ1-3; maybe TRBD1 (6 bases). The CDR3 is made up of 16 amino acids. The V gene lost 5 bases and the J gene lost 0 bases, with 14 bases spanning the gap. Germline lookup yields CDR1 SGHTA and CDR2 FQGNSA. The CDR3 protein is CASSPIQGISGNTIYF. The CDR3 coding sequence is TGTGCCAGCAGCCCTATACAGGGCATCTCTGGAAACACCATATATTTT.

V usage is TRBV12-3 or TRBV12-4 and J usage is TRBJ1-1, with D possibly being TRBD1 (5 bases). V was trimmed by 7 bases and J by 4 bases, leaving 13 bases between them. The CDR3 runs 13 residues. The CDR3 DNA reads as TGTGCCAGCACCCGGGGGGTAGGCACTGAAGCTTTCTTT. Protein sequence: CASTRGVGTEAFF.

The CDR3 DNA sequence: TGTGCCAGCAGCCACCGGGGACTGGCCACCGCCGAGCAGTACGTC. It yields the protein CASSHRGLATAEQYV. J is TRBJ2-7 and V is TRBV3-1 (or the pseudogene TRBV3-2); a possible D gene is TRBD2 (6 bases). The length of the CDR3 is 15 residues. Germline CDR1 LGHDT, CDR2 YNNKEL (reference sequence). Trimming took 3 bases from V and 6 from J, leaving 18 bases between them.

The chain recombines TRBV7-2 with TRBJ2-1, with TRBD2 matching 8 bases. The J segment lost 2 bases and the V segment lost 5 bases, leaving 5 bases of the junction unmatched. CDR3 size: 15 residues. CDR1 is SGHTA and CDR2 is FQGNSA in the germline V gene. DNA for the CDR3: TGTGCCAGCAGCCGGGGGGGGCGGACCTACAATGAGCAGTTCTTC. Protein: CASSRGGRTYNEQFF.

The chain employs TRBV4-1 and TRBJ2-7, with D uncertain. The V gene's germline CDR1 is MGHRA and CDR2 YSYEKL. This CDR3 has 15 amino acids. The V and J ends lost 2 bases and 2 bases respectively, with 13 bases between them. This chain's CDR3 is CASSQPTRGTYEQYF. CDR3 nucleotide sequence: TGCGCCAGCAGCCAACCGACCCGAGGCACCTACGAGCAGTACTTC.

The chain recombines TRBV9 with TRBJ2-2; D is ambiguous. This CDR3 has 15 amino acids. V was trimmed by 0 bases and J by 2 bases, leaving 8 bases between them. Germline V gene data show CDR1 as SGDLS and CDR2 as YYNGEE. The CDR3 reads CASSVGSTNTGELFF. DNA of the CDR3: TGTGCCAGCAGCGTAGGTAGCACCAACACCGGGGAGCTGTTTTTT.

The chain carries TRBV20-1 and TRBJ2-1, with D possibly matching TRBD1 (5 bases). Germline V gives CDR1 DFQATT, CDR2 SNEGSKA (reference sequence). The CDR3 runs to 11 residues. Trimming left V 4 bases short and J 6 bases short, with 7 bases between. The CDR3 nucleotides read TGCAGTGCTACAGGGCTCAATGAGCAGTTCTTC. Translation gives CSATGLNEQFF.

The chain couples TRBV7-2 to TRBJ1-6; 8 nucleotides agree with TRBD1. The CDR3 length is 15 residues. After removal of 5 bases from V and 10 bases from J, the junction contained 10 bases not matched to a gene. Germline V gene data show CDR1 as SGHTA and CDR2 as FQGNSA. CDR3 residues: CASSRRQGQGSPLHF. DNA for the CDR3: TGTGCCAGCAGCAGAAGACAGGGGCAGGGGTCACCCCTCCACTTT. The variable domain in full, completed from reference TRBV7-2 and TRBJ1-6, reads GAGVSQSPSNKVTEKGKDVELRCDPISGHTALYWYRQSLGQGLEFLIYFQGNSAPDKSGLPSDRFSAERTGGSVSTLTIQRTQQEDSAVYLCASSRRQGQGSPLHFGNGTRLTVT.

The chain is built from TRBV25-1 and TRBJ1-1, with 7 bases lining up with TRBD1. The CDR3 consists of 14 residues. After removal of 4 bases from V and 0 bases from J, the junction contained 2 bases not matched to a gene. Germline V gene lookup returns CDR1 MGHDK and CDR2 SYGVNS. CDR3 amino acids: CASSGDSLNTEAFF. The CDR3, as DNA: TGTGCCAGCAGTGGGGACAGCCTGAACACTGAAGCTTTCTTT.

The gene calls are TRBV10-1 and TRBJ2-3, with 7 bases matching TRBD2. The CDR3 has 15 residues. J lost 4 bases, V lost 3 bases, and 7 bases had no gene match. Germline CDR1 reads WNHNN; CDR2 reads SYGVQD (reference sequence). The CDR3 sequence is CASSDFEGGPDTQYF. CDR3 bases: TGCGCCAGCAGTGATTTTGAGGGAGGGCCAGATACGCAGTATTTT.

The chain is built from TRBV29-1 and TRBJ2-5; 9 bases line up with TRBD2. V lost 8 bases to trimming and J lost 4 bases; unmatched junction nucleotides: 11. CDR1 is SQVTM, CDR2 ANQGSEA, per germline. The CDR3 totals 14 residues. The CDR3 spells CSSRTSAGLETQYF. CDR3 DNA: TGCAGCTCGCGGACTAGCGCGGGTTTAGAGACCCAGTACTTC.

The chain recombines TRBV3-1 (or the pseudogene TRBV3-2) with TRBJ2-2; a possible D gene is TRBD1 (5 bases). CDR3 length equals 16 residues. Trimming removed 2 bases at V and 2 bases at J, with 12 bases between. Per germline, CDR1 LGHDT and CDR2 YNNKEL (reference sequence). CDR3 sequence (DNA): TGTGCCAGCAGCCAACCAGGGCGTTCTAACACCGGGGAGCTGTTTTTT. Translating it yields CASSQPGRSNTGELFF.

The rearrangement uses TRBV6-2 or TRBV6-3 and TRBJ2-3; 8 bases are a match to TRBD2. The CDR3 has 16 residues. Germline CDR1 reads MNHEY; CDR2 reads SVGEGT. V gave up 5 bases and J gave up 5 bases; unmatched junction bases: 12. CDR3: CASSRGLAVSVDTQYF. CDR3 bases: TGTGCCAGCAGTCGTGGACTAGCTGTGTCGGTAGATACGCAGTATTTT.

CDR3 DNA sequence: TGTGCCAGCAGCCAACCCATCAGGAGGTCCTACGAGCAGTACGTC. Its translation is CASSQPIRRSYEQYV. V usage is TRBV14 and J usage is TRBJ2-7; perhaps TRBD2 as D (5 bases). In germline, CDR1 is SGHDN, CDR2 FVKESK. The CDR3 runs to 15 residues. Trimming took off 2 bases at V and 1 base at J, with 12 bases between the two ends.

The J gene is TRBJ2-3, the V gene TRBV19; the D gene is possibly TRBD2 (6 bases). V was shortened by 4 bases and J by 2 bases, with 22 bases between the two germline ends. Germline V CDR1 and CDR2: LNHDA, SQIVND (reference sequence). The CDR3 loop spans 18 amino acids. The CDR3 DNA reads TGTGCCAGTAGTACCCCCTTTAGCGGAAAACAGGCCACAGATACGCAGTATTTT. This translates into CASSTPFSGKQATDTQYF.

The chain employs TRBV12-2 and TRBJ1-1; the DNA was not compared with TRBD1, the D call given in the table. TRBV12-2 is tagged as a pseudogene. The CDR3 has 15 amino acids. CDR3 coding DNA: TGTGCAAGTCGCTTCTTAGCTCAGGGGGCAGCTGAAGCTTTCTTT. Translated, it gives CASRFLAQGAAEAFF.

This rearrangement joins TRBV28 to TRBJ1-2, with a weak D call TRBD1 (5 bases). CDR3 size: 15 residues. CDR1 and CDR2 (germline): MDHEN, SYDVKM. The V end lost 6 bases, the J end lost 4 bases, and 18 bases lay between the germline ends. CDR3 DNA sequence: TGTGCCAGCAGCCCCGGAGGGGCGTTTACCTATGGCTACACCTTC. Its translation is CASSPGGAFTYGYTF.

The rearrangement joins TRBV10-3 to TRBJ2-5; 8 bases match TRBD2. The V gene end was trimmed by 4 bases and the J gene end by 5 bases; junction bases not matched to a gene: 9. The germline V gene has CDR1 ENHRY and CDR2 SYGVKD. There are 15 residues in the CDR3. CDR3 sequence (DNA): TGTGCCATCAGTGCCGCGGGGGCGGGAGGCGAGACCCAGTACTTC. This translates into CAISAAGAGGETQYF.

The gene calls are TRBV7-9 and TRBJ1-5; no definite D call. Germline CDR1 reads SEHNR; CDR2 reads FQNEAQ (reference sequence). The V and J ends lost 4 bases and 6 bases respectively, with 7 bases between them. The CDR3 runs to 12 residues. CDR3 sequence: CASSSEGQPQHF. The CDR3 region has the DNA TGTGCCAGCAGCTCGGAGGGTCAGCCCCAGCATTTT.

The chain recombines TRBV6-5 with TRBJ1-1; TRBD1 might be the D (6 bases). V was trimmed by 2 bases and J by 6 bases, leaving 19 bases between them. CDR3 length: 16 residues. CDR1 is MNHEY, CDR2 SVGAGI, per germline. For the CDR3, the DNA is TGTGCCAGCAGTTACAGCTTAGATTCAGGGGCGGCTGAAGCTTTCTTT. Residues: CASSYSLDSGAAEAFF.

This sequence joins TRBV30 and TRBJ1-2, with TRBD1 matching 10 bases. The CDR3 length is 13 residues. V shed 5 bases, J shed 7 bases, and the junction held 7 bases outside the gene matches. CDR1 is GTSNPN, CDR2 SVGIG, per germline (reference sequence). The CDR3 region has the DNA TGTGCCTGGGGGACAGGGGAAAAGGCTGGCTACACCTTC. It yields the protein CAWGTGEKAGYTF.

CDR3 region: CATSDLGPGEGDTQYF. The DNA for the CDR3 is TGTGCCACCAGTGATTTGGGCCCGGGGGAAGGGGATACGCAGTATTTT. The chain uses TRBV24-1 and TRBJ2-3, with D perhaps matching TRBD2 (6 bases). With 0 bases removed from V and 6 bases from J, the gap between germline ends came to 15 bases. The CDR3 is 16 residues long. In germline, CDR1 is KGHDR, CDR2 SFDVKD.

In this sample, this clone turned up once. CDR3 protein: CASRKRNEKLFF. The DNA for the CDR3 is TGTGCCAGCAGGAAGCGAAATGAAAAACTGTTTTTT. This chain uses TRBV6-5 with TRBJ1-4; D not resolved. Trimming stripped 6 bases from V and 5 bases from J, with 7 bases between. Germline V CDR1 and CDR2: MNHEY, SVGAGI. This CDR3 spans 12 amino acids.

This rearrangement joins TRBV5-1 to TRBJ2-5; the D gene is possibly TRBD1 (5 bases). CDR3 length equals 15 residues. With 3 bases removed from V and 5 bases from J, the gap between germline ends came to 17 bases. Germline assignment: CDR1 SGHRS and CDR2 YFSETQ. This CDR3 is CASSSSGLGEETQYF. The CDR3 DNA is TGCGCCAGCAGCTCATCAGGGCTCGGCGAGGAGACCCAGTACTTC.

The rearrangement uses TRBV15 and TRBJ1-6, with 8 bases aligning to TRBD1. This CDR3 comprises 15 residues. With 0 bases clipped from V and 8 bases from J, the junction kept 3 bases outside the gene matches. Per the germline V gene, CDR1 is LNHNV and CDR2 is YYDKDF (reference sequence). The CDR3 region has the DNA TGTGCCACCAGCAGAGATGTGACAGGGGATTCACCCCTCCACTTT. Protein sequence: CATSRDVTGDSPLHF.

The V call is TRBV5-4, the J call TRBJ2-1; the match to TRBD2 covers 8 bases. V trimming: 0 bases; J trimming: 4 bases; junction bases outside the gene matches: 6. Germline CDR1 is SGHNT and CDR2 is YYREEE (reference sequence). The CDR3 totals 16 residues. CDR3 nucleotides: TGTGCCAGCAGCTTGGGCGCGGGAGGCACGTACAATGAGCAGTTCTTC. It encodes CASSLGAGGTYNEQFF. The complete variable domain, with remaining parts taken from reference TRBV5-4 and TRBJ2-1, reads ETGVTQSPTHLIKTRGQQVTLRCSSQSGHNTVSWYQQALGQGPQFIFQYYREEENGRGNFPPRFSGLQFPNYSSELNVNALELDDSALYLCASSLGAGGTYNEQFFGPGTRLTVL.

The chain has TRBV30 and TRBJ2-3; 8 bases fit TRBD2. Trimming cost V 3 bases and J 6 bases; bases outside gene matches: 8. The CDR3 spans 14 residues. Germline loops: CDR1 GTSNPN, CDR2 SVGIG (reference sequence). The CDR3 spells CAWRREGLWDTQYF. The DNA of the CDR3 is TGTGCCTGGAGACGGGAGGGCCTCTGGGATACGCAGTATTTT.

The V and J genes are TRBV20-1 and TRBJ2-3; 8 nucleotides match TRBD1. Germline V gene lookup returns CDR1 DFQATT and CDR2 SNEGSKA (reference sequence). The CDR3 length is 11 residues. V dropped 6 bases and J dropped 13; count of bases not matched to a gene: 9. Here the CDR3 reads CSAGQVREEYF. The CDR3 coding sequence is TGCAGTGCGGGACAGGTCCGAGAGGAGTATTTT.